This section outlines one TCR beta chain sequence together with its context. The antigen is not known. The data belong to a study of early T cells in non-severe SARS-CoV-2 infection. The V gene's germline CDR1 is MDHEN and CDR2 SYDVKM. V was trimmed by 7 bases and J by 7 bases, leaving 8 bases between them. The CDR3 spans 12 residues. The TCR library protocol was used to attach unique molecular identifiers. These identifiers were attached to individual cDNA molecules. TCRdb passed the 5' RACE reads through MiXCR, listing each CDR3 protein once. This table has fewer than 120,000 distinct CDR3 sequences, around 12% appearing once. Study-level findings and limits: VDJdb matching skewed toward anti-spike CD8 responses, missing private and CD4 specificities.

The sample was whole blood, taken at baseline. The gene calls are TRBV28 and TRBJ1-6, with a possible D match to TRBD1 (6 bases). This sequence originates from an adult who was a healthcare worker with PCR-confirmed SARS-CoV-2 infection or an uninfected control (not recorded which). Here the CDR3 reads CASKQGNSPLHF. In DNA form, the CDR3 reads TGTGCCAGCAAGCAGGGGAATTCACCCCTCCACTTT. The whole variable domain, filled in from reference TRBV28 and TRBJ1-6, reads DVKVTQSSRYLVKRTGEKVFLECVQDMDHENMFWYRQDPGLGLRLIYFSYDVKMKEKGDIPEGYSVSREKKERFSLILESASTNQTSMYLCASKQGNSPLHFGNGTRLTVT.